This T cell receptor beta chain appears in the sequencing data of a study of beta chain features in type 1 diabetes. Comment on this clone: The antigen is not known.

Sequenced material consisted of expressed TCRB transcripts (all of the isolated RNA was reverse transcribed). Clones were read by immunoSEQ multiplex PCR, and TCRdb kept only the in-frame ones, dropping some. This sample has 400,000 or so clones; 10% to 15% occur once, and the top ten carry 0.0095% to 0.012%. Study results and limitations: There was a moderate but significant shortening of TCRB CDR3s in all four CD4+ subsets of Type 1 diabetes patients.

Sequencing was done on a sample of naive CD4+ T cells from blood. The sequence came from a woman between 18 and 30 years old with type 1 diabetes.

The CDR3 DNA follows: TGTGCCAGCAGCTCCCAACGGCTAGCGGGGACAGATACGCAGTATTTT. It translates to CASSSQRLAGTDTQYF. The chain couples TRBV7-8 to TRBJ2-3; 9 nucleotides match TRBD2. Per germline, CDR1 SGHVS and CDR2 FQNEAQ. The CDR3 has 16 amino acids. V gave up 4 bases and J gave up 3 bases; unmatched junction bases: 8. The full variable domain, its missing parts supplied by reference TRBV7-8 and TRBJ2-3, is GAGVSQSPRYKVAKRGQDVALRCDPISGHVSLFWYQQALGQGPEFLTYFQNEAQLDKSGLPSDRFFAERPEGSVSTLKIQRTQQEDSAVYLCASSSQRLAGTDTQYFGPGTRLTVL.